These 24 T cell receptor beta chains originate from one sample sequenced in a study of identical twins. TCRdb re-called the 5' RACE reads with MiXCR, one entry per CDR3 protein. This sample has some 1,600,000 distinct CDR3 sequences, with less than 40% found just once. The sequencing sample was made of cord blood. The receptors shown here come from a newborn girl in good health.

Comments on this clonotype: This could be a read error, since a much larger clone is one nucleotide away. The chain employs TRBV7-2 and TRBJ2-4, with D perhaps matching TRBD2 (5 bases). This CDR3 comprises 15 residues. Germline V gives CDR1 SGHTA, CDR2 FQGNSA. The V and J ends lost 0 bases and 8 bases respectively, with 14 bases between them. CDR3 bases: TGTGCCAGCAGCTTAGCGCAGCGTCACGGGGACATTCAGTACTTC. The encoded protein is CASSLAQRHGDIQYF. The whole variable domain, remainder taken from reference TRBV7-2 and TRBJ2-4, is GAGVSQSPSNKVTEKGKDVELRCDPISGHTALYWYRQSLGQGLEFLIYFQGNSAPDKSGLPSDRFSAERTGGSVSTLTIQRTQQEDSAVYLCASSLAQRHGDIQYFGAGTRLSVL.

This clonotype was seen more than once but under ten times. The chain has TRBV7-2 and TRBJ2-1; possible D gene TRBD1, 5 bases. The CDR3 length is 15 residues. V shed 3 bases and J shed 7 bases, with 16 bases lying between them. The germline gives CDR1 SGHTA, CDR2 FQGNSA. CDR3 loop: CASSLRVFQGNEQFF. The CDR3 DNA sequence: TGTGCCAGCAGCTTGAGAGTCTTTCAGGGAAATGAGCAGTTCTTC.

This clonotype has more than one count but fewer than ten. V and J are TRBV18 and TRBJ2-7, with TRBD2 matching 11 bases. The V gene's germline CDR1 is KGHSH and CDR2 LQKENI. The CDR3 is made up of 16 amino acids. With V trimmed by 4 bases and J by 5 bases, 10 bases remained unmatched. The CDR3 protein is CASSRLESSGRHEQYF. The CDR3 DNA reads TGTGCCAGCTCACGGTTGGAATCTAGCGGGAGGCACGAGCAGTACTTC.

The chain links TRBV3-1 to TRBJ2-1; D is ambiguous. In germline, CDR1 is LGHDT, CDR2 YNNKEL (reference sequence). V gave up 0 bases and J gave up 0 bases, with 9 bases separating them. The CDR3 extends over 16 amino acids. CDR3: CASSQDVGTSYNEQFF. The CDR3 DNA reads TGTGCCAGCAGCCAAGATGTGGGTACCTCCTACAATGAGCAGTTCTTC.

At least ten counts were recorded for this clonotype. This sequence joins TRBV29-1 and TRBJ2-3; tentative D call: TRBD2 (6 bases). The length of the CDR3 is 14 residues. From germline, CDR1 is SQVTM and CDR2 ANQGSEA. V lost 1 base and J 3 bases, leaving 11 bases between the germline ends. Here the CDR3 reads CSVEGGGVTDTQYF. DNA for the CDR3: TGCAGCGTTGAAGGGGGAGGTGTGACAGATACGCAGTATTTT.

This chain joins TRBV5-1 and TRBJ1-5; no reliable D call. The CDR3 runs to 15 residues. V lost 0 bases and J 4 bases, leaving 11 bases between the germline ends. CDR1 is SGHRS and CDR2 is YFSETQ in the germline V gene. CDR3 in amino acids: CASSLVPGQNQPQHF. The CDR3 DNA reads TGCGCCAGCAGCTTGGTTCCAGGCCAAAATCAGCCCCAGCATTTT.

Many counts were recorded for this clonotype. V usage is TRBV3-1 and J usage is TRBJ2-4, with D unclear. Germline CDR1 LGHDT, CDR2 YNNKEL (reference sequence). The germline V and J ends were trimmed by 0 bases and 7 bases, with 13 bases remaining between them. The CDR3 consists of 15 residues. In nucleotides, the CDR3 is TGTGCCAGCAGCCAAGAGGGCGTAAAATGGAACATTCAGTACTTC. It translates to CASSQEGVKWNIQYF.

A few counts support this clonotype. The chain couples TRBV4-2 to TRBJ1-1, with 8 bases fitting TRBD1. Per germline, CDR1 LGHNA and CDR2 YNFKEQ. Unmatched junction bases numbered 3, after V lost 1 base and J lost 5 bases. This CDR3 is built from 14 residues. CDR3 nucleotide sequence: TGTGCCAGCAGCCAAGCGGACAGGGCTACTGAAGCTTTCTTT. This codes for CASSQADRATEAFF.

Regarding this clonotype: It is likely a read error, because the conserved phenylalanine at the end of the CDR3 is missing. The CDR3 loop reads CASGEQGAYGYTL. Written as DNA, the CDR3 is TGTGCCAGCGGGGAACAGGGAGCCTATGGCTACACCCTC. The chain links TRBV6-1 to TRBJ1-2; a weak D match, TRBD1 (6 bases). V lost 8 bases to trimming and J lost 4 bases, with 14 bases between them. The CDR3 has 13 residues. Germline loops: CDR1 MNHNS, CDR2 SASEGT.

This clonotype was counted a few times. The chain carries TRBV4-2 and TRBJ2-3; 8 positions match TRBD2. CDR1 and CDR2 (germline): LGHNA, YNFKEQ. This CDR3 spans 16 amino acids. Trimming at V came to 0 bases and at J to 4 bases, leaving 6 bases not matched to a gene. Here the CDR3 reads CASSQEGLAGADTQYF. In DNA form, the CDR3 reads TGTGCCAGCAGCCAAGAAGGACTAGCAGGGGCAGATACGCAGTATTTT.

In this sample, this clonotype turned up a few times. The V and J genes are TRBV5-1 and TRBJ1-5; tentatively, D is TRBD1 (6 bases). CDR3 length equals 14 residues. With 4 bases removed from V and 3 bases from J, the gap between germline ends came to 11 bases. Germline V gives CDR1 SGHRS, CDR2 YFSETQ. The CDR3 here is CASSVGTNNQPQHF. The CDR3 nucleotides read TGCGCCAGCAGCGTCGGGACAAACAATCAGCCCCAGCATTTT.

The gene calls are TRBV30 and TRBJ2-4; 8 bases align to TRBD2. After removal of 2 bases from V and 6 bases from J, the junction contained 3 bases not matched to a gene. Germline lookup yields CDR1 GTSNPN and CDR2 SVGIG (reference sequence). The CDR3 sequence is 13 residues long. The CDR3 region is CAWSRGGSNIQYF. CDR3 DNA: TGTGCCTGGAGTCGGGGGGGATCAAACATTCAGTACTTC.

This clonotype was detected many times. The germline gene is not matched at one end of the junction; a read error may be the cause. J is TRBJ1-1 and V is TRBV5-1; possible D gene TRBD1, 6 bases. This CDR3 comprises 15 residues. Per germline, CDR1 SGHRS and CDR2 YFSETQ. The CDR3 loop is CASSLAGGLNTEAFF. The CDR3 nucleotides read TGTGCCAGCAGCTTAGCGGGGGGGCTGAACACTGAAGCTTTCTTT.

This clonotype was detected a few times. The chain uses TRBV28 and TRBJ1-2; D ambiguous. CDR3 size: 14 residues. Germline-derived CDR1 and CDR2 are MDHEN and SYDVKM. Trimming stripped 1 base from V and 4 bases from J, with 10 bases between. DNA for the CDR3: TGTGCCAGCAGTTTATCGGGCAGAGGCTATGGCTACACCTTC. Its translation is CASSLSGRGYGYTF.

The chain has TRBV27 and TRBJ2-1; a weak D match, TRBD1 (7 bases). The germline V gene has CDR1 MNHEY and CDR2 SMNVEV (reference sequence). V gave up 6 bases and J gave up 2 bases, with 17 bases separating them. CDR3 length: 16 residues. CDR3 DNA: TGTGCCAGCAGCCCATATGCGGGACAGCCCTACAATGAGCAGTTCTTC. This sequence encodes CASSPYAGQPYNEQFF.

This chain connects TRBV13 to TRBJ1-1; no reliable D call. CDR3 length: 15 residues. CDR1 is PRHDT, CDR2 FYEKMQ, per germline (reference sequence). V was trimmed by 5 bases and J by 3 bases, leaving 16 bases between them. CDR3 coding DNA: TGTGCCAGCAGCCCAAGACCCCTTGGGGACACTGAAGCTTTCTTT. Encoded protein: CASSPRPLGDTEAFF.

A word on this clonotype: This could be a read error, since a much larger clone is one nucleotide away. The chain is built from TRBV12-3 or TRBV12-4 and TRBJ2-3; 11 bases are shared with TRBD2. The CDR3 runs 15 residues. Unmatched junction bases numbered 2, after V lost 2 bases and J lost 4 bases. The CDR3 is CASSLCSGGADTQYF. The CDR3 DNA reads TGTGCCAGCAGTTTATGTAGCGGGGGGGCAGATACGCAGTATTTT.

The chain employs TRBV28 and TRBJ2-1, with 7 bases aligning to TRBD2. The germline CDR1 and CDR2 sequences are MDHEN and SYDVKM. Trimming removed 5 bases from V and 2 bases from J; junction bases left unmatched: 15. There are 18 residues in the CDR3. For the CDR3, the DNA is TGTGCCAGCAGTCCTAACGGACTAGGGAGAGGGGCCTACAATGAGCAGTTCTTC. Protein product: CASSPNGLGRGAYNEQFF.

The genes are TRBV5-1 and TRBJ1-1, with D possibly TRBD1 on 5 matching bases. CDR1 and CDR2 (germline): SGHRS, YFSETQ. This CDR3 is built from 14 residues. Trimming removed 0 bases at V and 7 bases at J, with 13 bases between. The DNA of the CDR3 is TGCGCCAGCAGCTTGGCCGGACATAGACTTGAAGCTTTCTTT. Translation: CASSLAGHRLEAFF.

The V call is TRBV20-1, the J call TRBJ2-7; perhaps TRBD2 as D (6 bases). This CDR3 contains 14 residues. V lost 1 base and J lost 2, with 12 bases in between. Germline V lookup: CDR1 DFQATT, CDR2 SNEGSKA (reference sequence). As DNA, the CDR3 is TGCAGTGCTAGAGTAGGGGCTAGCGCCTACGAGCAGTACTTC. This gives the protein CSARVGASAYEQYF.

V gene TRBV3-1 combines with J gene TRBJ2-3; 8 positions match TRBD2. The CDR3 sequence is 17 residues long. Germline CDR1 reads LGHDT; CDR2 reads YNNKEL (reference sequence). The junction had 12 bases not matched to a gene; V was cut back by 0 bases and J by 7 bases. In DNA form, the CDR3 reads TGTGCCAGCAGCCAAGATCTTCGGGGGGGGCCGGGAAATACGCAGTATTTT. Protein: CASSQDLRGGPGNTQYF.

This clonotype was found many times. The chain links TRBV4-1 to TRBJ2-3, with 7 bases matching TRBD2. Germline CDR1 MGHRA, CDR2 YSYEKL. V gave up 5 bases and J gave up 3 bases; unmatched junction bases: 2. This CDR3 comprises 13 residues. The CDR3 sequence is CASSGGDTDTQYF. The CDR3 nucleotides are TGCGCCAGCAGCGGGGGGGATACAGATACGCAGTATTTT.

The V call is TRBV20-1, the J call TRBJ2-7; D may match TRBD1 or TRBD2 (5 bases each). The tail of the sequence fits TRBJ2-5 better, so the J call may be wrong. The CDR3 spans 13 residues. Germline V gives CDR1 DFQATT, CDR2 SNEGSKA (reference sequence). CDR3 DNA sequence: TGCAGTGCTAGGGGGGACGGCCCCAAGACCCAGTACTTC. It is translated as CSARGDGPKTQYF.

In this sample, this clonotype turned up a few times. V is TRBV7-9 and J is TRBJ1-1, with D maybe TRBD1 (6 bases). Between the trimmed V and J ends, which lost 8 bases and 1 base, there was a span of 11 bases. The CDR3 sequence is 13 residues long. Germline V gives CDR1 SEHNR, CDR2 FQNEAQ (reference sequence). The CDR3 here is CASLRGGNTEAFF. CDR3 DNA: TGTGCCAGCCTGAGGGGGGGGAACACTGAAGCTTTCTTT.